These 32 T cell receptor beta chains came from one sample sequenced in a study of blood T cell repertoires in COVID-19. Data came from immunoSEQ multiplex PCR; TCRdb stores just in-frame clones and leaves some out. The sample has under 200,000 clones; roughly 80% are singletons. The material sequenced was PBMCs or T cells enriched from blood (not recorded which). The receptor source for this set is a woman in her thirties or forties with acute COVID-19.

In this sample, this clone turned up a few times. V and J are TRBV4-1 and TRBJ1-2, with D possibly matching TRBD1 (6 bases). Trimming left V 4 bases short and J 2 bases short, with 11 bases between. Germline CDR1 reads MGHRA; CDR2 reads YSYEKL. The CDR3 sequence is 14 residues long. The CDR3 here is CASSLERGNYGYTF. The CDR3 DNA is TGCGCCAGCAGCCTAGAAAGGGGGAACTATGGCTACACCTTC.

V is TRBV5-1 and J is TRBJ2-1, with TRBD2 matching over 8 bases. The CDR3 is made up of 18 amino acids. Germline-derived CDR1 and CDR2 are SGHRS and YFSETQ. With 0 bases clipped from V and 5 bases from J, the junction kept 13 bases outside the gene matches. The chain's CDR3 is CASSLAPTGTSYNNEQFF. CDR3 bases: TGCGCCAGCAGCTTGGCCCCCACCGGGACTAGTTATAACAATGAGCAGTTCTTC. Using reference TRBV5-1 and TRBJ2-1 for the parts outside the CDR3, the full variable domain is KAGVTQTPRYLIKTRGQQVTLSCSPISGHRSVSWYQQTPGQGLQFLFEYFSETQRNKGNFPGRFSGRQFSNSRSEMNVSTLELGDSALYLCASSLAPTGTSYNNEQFFGPGTRLTVL.

The chain has TRBV19 and TRBJ1-2, with D hard to call. Trimming left V 6 bases short and J 7 bases short, with 15 bases between. Germline V gene data show CDR1 as LNHDA and CDR2 as SQIVND (reference sequence). The CDR3 has 13 residues. In DNA form, the CDR3 reads TGTGCCAGTAGCCCCAACCCGGCGGGTGGCTACACCTTC. This translates into CASSPNPAGGYTF.

Only a few counts were recorded for this clone. The CDR3 region has the DNA TGCGCCAGCAGCTTGACGGGAGCCCAAAATGAGCAGTTCTTC. This codes for CASSLTGAQNEQFF. The chain has TRBV5-1 and TRBJ2-1, with a weak D call TRBD2 (6 bases). The germline CDR1 and CDR2 sequences are SGHRS and YFSETQ. V gave up 1 base and J gave up 7 bases, with 12 bases separating them. The length of the CDR3 is 14 residues.

The chain recombines TRBV7-2 with TRBJ2-2; 12 bases are a match to TRBD2. V lost 7 bases to trimming and J lost 0 bases; unmatched junction nucleotides: 12. Per the germline V gene, CDR1 is SGHTA and CDR2 is FQGNSA. The CDR3 is 19 residues long. The CDR3 sequence: CASNLLAGGIVPNTGELFF. In DNA form, the CDR3 reads TGTGCCAGCAACCTACTAGCGGGAGGCATTGTCCCGAACACCGGGGAGCTGTTTTTT.

This clone was counted a single time. The rearrangement uses TRBV27 and TRBJ1-4; D is possibly TRBD1 (5 bases). This CDR3 is built from 14 residues. Germline V gene data show CDR1 as MNHEY and CDR2 as SMNVEV (reference sequence). The ends were cut back, 3 bases at V and 2 bases at J, with 7 bases in the middle. The CDR3 region has the DNA TGTGCCAGCAGTTTGGCAGGGACTAATGAAAAACTGTTTTTT. This encodes CASSLAGTNEKLFF.

The chain joins TRBV19 to TRBJ2-3, with a possible D match to TRBD1 (6 bases). Germline assignment: CDR1 LNHDA and CDR2 SQIVND (reference sequence). V lost 6 bases and J 3 bases, leaving 16 bases between the germline ends. CDR3 size: 15 residues. The CDR3 DNA reads TGTGCCAGTAGCCGCGGCAGGGGCAGGACAGATACGCAGTATTTT. Amino acid sequence: CASSRGRGRTDTQYF. Complete variable domain (other parts from reference TRBV19 and TRBJ2-3): DGGITQSPKYLFRKEGQNVTLSCEQNLNHDAMYWYRQDPGQGLRLIYYSQIVNDFQKGDIAEGYSVSREKKESFPLTVTSAQKNPTAFYLCASSRGRGRTDTQYFGPGTRLTVL.

The chain links TRBV11-2 to TRBJ2-1; TRBD2 aligns across 7 bases. With 1 base clipped from V and 1 base from J, the junction kept 10 bases outside the gene matches. Germline CDR1 is SGHAT and CDR2 is FQNNGV. The CDR3 contains 18 residues. The CDR3 nucleotides read TGTGCCAGCAGCTTAGGGGGACCGGGCGGGAGTTCCTACAATGAGCAGTTCTTC. Translated: CASSLGGPGGSSYNEQFF.

The chain uses TRBV5-4 and TRBJ2-1; TRBD1 matches at 9 bases. Germline CDR1 and CDR2: SGHNT and YYREEE (reference sequence). Germline trimming cut 6 bases from V and 8 bases from J; bases unmatched to any gene: 12. CDR3 length: 15 residues. CDR3 sequence: CASTIRGTGFDEQFF. The CDR3 region has the DNA TGTGCCAGCACAATTCGTGGGACAGGGTTCGATGAGCAGTTCTTC.

V gene TRBV5-1 combines with J gene TRBJ2-7; 8 bases map to TRBD1. J gave up 5 bases and V 4 bases, and 5 bases lay outside the gene matches. In germline, CDR1 is SGHRS, CDR2 YFSETQ. CDR3 length: 13 amino acids. CDR3 coding DNA: TGCGCCAGCAGCGATGCAGGGGGCAACGAGCAGTACTTC. Amino acid sequence: CASSDAGGNEQYF. Using reference TRBV5-1 and TRBJ2-7 for the parts outside the CDR3, the full variable domain is KAGVTQTPRYLIKTRGQQVTLSCSPISGHRSVSWYQQTPGQGLQFLFEYFSETQRNKGNFPGRFSGRQFSNSRSEMNVSTLELGDSALYLCASSDAGGNEQYFGPGTRLTVT.

This clone was picked up a small number of times. The chain couples TRBV9 to TRBJ1-3; D is undetermined. The CDR3 length is 13 residues. The germline V and J ends were trimmed by 4 bases and 1 base, with 6 bases remaining between them. Germline V gives CDR1 SGDLS, CDR2 YYNGEE. The CDR3 loop is CASSSSSGNTIYF. DNA for the CDR3: TGTGCCAGCAGCTCTAGTTCTGGAAACACCATATATTTT.

The rearrangement links TRBV6-5 to TRBJ2-1; D not certain. The germline V and J ends were trimmed by 4 bases and 2 bases, with 12 bases remaining between them. Germline CDR1 is MNHEY and CDR2 is SVGAGI. This CDR3 region has 15 residues. DNA of the CDR3: TGTGCCAGCAGTTCCCGGGTGGGTACCTACAATGAGCAGTTCTTC. The encoded protein is CASSSRVGTYNEQFF.

This chain uses TRBV23-1 with TRBJ2-7; TRBD2 agrees at 7 bases. TRBV23-1 has ORF status, its function being uncertain. V shed 6 bases, J shed 3 bases, and the junction held 11 bases outside the gene matches. This CDR3 contains 15 residues. The chain's CDR3 is CASSPPGLADYEQYV. CDR3 nucleotides: TGCGCCAGCAGCCCACCGGGGCTAGCGGACTACGAGCAGTACGTC.

A single count supports this clone. V gene TRBV3-1 (or the pseudogene TRBV3-2) combines with J gene TRBJ1-1, with D perhaps matching TRBD1 (5 bases). This CDR3 region has 14 residues. Per the germline V gene, CDR1 is LGHDT and CDR2 is YNNKEL (reference sequence). Trimming cost V 4 bases and J 2 bases, with 11 bases left between them. CDR3 loop: CASSPSTGNTEAFF. CDR3 DNA: TGTGCCAGCAGCCCCTCAACAGGCAACACTGAAGCTTTCTTT.

The rearrangement joins TRBV5-1 to TRBJ1-6, with 8 nucleotides matching TRBD1. Looked up from germline, CDR1 is SGHRS and CDR2 is YFSETQ. The CDR3 extends over 16 amino acids. J was trimmed by 7 bases and V by 0 bases; bases with no gene match: 6. This CDR3 reads CASSLGGTGVNSPLHF. For the CDR3, the DNA is TGCGCCAGCAGCTTGGGAGGGACAGGAGTCAATTCACCCCTCCACTTT.

J is TRBJ2-2 and V is TRBV7-9; the D is unclear. The length of the CDR3 is 13 residues. Trimming cost V 3 bases and J 7 bases, with 9 bases left between them. Germline V gene sequence: CDR1 SEHNR, CDR2 FQNEAQ (reference sequence). The CDR3 nucleotides are TGTGCCAGCAGCTTGCTAGTTGGCGGGGAGCTGTTTTTT. It translates to CASSLLVGGELFF.

The chain combines TRBV7-2 with TRBJ1-2; D is undetermined. CDR1 and CDR2 from the germline V gene are SGHTA and FQGNSA. The CDR3 is 12 residues long. V lost 5 bases to trimming and J lost 8 bases, with 12 bases between them. The CDR3 sequence: CASSPRSGGYTF. In DNA form, the CDR3 reads TGTGCCAGCAGCCCCCGCAGTGGCGGCTACACCTTC.

The rearrangement links TRBV5-1 to TRBJ2-5; D unclear. Trimming took off 3 bases at V and 4 bases at J, with 10 bases between the two ends. CDR1 is SGHRS, CDR2 YFSETQ, per germline. The CDR3 runs 13 residues. This CDR3 is CASSSYPGETQYF. DNA for the CDR3: TGCGCCAGCAGCTCCTATCCCGGAGAGACCCAGTACTTC.

The CDR3 DNA reads as TGTGCCAGCAGCTTAAGCGGGAGGGCTGGTTTTAGCGAGCAGTTCTTC. Translation gives CASSLSGRAGFSEQFF. V gene TRBV11-2 combines with J gene TRBJ2-1, with 10 bases that match TRBD2. V dropped 2 bases and J dropped 10; count of bases not matched to a gene: 11. The CDR3 totals 16 residues. Germline V gene data show CDR1 as SGHAT and CDR2 as FQNNGV.

This clone is a singleton in its sample. The V gene is TRBV5-1, the J gene TRBJ1-2, with TRBD1 identical over 8 bases. CDR3 length equals 14 residues. With 4 bases clipped from V and 4 bases from J, the junction kept 6 bases outside the gene matches. Germline V lookup: CDR1 SGHRS, CDR2 YFSETQ. CDR3 coding DNA: TGCGCCAGCAGCCCGGGGACAGGCGGCTATGGCTACACCTTC. The encoded protein is CASSPGTGGYGYTF. The whole variable domain, filled in from reference TRBV5-1 and TRBJ1-2, reads KAGVTQTPRYLIKTRGQQVTLSCSPISGHRSVSWYQQTPGQGLQFLFEYFSETQRNKGNFPGRFSGRQFSNSRSEMNVSTLELGDSALYLCASSPGTGGYGYTFGSGTRLTVV.

V and J are TRBV18 and TRBJ2-2; D is uncertain. The CDR3 consists of 15 residues. Germline loops: CDR1 KGHSH, CDR2 LQKENI. V lost 1 base and J 5 bases, leaving 11 bases between the germline ends. The CDR3 nucleotides are TGTGCCAGCTCACCACTCCCAGGTGGAACCGGGGAGCTGTTTTTT. Translation: CASSPLPGGTGELFF.

The rearrangement links TRBV19 to TRBJ2-3, with 7 nucleotides matching TRBD2. V dropped 1 base and J dropped 4; count of bases not matched to a gene: 11. The CDR3 contains 17 residues. The germline V gene has CDR1 LNHDA and CDR2 SQIVND (reference sequence). The CDR3 nucleotides read TGTGCCAGTAGTATAGCCCCGGGGGGAGAAGGCTCAGATACGCAGTATTTT. It is translated as CASSIAPGGEGSDTQYF.

This chain uses TRBV3-1 (or the pseudogene TRBV3-2) with TRBJ2-5, with D perhaps TRBD2 (6 bases). This CDR3 region has 15 residues. With 4 bases removed from V and 6 bases from J, the gap between germline ends came to 18 bases. The germline gives CDR1 LGHDT, CDR2 YNNKEL (reference sequence). The CDR3 loop reads CASSPGTEDGKTQYF. CDR3 sequence (DNA): TGTGCCAGCAGCCCTGGGACTGAGGATGGAAAGACCCAGTACTTC.

The table lists this clone with many counts. The chain joins TRBV6-6 to TRBJ2-1, with 7 bases matching TRBD1. The CDR3 spans 14 residues. With 7 bases clipped from V and 0 bases from J, the junction kept 3 bases outside the gene matches. The V gene's germline CDR1 is MNHNY and CDR2 SVGAGI (reference sequence). The CDR3 DNA reads as TGTGCCAGCAAGGACAGGTCCTCCTACAATGAGCAGTTCTTC. It codes for CASKDRSSYNEQFF.

The rearrangement joins TRBV6-5 to TRBJ1-5; D not certain. V lost 5 bases to trimming and J lost 7 bases, with 15 bases between them. Germline-derived CDR1 and CDR2 are MNHEY and SVGAGI. CDR3 size: 14 residues. The CDR3 loop is CASSRIRGAQPQHF. The DNA for the CDR3 is TGTGCCAGCAGTAGAATACGGGGTGCCCAGCCCCAGCATTTT.

The CDR3 here is CASGPQVAGAGDTQYF. The CDR3 bases are TGTGCTAGTGGTCCTCAGGTAGCGGGAGCAGGAGATACGCAGTATTTT. This sequence joins TRBV12-5 and TRBJ2-3; TRBD2 matches 9 bases. With V trimmed by 5 bases and J by 5 bases, 11 bases remained unmatched. CDR3 length: 16 residues. Germline V gene data show CDR1 as LGHNT and CDR2 as FRNRAP.

The chain links TRBV7-9 to TRBJ2-5, with 7 nucleotides matching TRBD1. The germline CDR1 and CDR2 sequences are SEHNR and FQNEAQ (reference sequence). V trimming: 5 bases; J trimming: 1 base; junction bases outside the gene matches: 7. The CDR3 sequence is 15 residues long. The CDR3 nucleotides are TGTGCCAGCAGCCTTCCCTGGACAGGCCAAGAGACCCAGTACTTC. Its protein is CASSLPWTGQETQYF.

A remark on this clone: The same CDR3 also results from other DNA sequences found in this sample. The chain carries TRBV5-1 and TRBJ2-5; D is unclear. Germline lookup yields CDR1 SGHRS and CDR2 YFSETQ. V lost 0 bases and J lost 2, with 2 bases in between. The CDR3 is made up of 12 amino acids. The CDR3 region is CASSLAQETQYF. The CDR3 nucleotides read TGCGCCAGCAGCTTGGCACAAGAGACCCAGTACTTC.

The chain carries TRBV30 and TRBJ1-4, with TRBD1 matching 8 bases. Germline-derived CDR1 and CDR2 are GTSNPN and SVGIG (reference sequence). V was clipped by 4 bases and J by 10 bases; unmatched bases: 5. The CDR3 runs 12 residues. CDR3 protein: CAWNDRGSKLFF. In DNA form, the CDR3 reads TGTGCCTGGAACGACAGGGGCTCAAAACTGTTTTTT.

The chain joins TRBV6-5 to TRBJ2-3; a possible D gene is TRBD2 (6 bases). Trimming cost V 9 bases and J 2 bases, with 9 bases left between them. Germline assignment: CDR1 MNHEY and CDR2 SVGAGI. CDR3 length equals 12 residues. CDR3 bases: TGTGCCAGTAGCGGATACACAGATACGCAGTATTTT. Translation gives CASSGYTDTQYF.

This clone was seen more than once but under ten times. V usage is TRBV28 and J usage is TRBJ1-1, with no clear D. Germline V gene data show CDR1 as MDHEN and CDR2 as SYDVKM. The CDR3 has 12 residues. With 4 bases removed from V and 4 bases from J, the gap between germline ends came to 7 bases. The CDR3 loop is CASSSHGTEAFF. The DNA for the CDR3 is TGTGCCAGCAGTTCGCACGGCACTGAAGCTTTCTTT.

The rearrangement links TRBV5-1 to TRBJ1-6; D gene ambiguous. CDR1 and CDR2 from the germline V gene are SGHRS and YFSETQ. This CDR3 contains 14 residues. V was shortened by 0 bases and J by 7 bases, with 8 bases between the two germline ends. The CDR3 protein is CASSLGRENSPLHF. CDR3 nucleotide sequence: TGCGCCAGCAGCTTGGGGAGGGAGAATTCACCCCTCCACTTT.